Shown below are 25 T cell receptor beta chains from a single sample sequenced in a study of glioma-infiltrating T cells after dendritic cell vaccination. The data were produced by immunoSEQ multiplex PCR, yet TCRdb's version contains in-frame clones alone and is incomplete. The repertoire holds about 92,000 clones, with about nine tenths as singletons. The specimen comprised blood, sampled before dendritic cell vaccination. These receptors were obtained from a human donor with glioblastoma.

A single count supports this clone. The chain uses TRBV27 and TRBJ1-2; D is unclear. Trimming cost V 3 bases and J 5 bases, with 19 bases left between them. The CDR3 loop spans 16 amino acids. Germline CDR1 reads MNHEY; CDR2 reads SMNVEV (reference sequence). Here the CDR3 reads CASSFQVDGRVYGYTF. The CDR3 coding sequence is TGTGCCAGCAGTTTCCAGGTCGACGGGCGGGTATATGGCTACACCTTC.

This chain links TRBV11-2 with TRBJ1-2, with a weak D call TRBD1 (6 bases). V lost 6 bases to trimming and J lost 4 bases, with 18 bases between them. CDR1 is SGHAT and CDR2 is FQNNGV in the germline V gene. The CDR3 has 15 amino acids. CDR3 DNA: TGTGCCAGCAGGGAAGGGGGGGGTCGTATCTATGGCTACACCTTC. Its translation is CASREGGGRIYGYTF. The full variable domain, with the rest looked up from reference TRBV11-2 and TRBJ1-2, is EAGVAQSPRYKIIEKRQSVAFWCNPISGHATLYWYQQILGQGPKLLIQFQNNGVVDDSQLPKDRFSAERLKGVDSTLKIQPAKLEDSAVYLCASREGGGRIYGYTFGSGTRLTVV.

This clone has a single count. The rearrangement joins TRBV6-1 to TRBJ1-2; D remains ambiguous. Germline V gives CDR1 MNHNS, CDR2 SASEGT. The CDR3 covers 16 residues. Trimming took off 4 bases at V and 5 bases at J, with 20 bases between the two ends. CDR3 sequence: CASSGTSNIVTYGYTF. The CDR3 bases are TGTGCCAGCAGTGGGACTAGCAACATTGTTACTTATGGCTACACCTTC.

This rearrangement joins TRBV6-5 to TRBJ2-7; 13 bases fit TRBD2. The CDR3 runs 15 residues. Germline V CDR1 and CDR2: MNHEY, SVGAGI. The V segment lost 2 bases and the J segment 7 bases; nucleotides outside the gene matches: 5. DNA of the CDR3: TGTGCCAGCAGTTACGGACTAGCGGGAGTTGATGAGCAGTACTTC. Translated, it gives CASSYGLAGVDEQYF.

The V call is TRBV5-1, the J call TRBJ2-7; the D is unclear. There are 15 residues in the CDR3. The V and J ends lost 1 base and 0 bases respectively, with 11 bases between them. Germline assignment: CDR1 SGHRS and CDR2 YFSETQ. CDR3 DNA sequence: TGCGCCAGCAGCTTGAAGAACCGGAGCTCCTACGAGCAGTACTTC. Translating gives CASSLKNRSSYEQYF.

This clone has a handful of counts. V and J are TRBV13 and TRBJ2-7; 8 positions agree with TRBD1. The length of the CDR3 is 12 residues. V dropped 5 bases and J dropped 5; count of bases not matched to a gene: 2. The germline V gene encodes CDR1 PRHDT and CDR2 FYEKMQ (reference sequence). CDR3 coding DNA: TGTGCCAGCAGCATGGACAGGGACGAGCAGTACTTC. Its translation is CASSMDRDEQYF. The full variable domain, with the rest looked up from reference TRBV13 and TRBJ2-7, is AAGVIQSPRHLIKEKRETATLKCYPIPRHDTVYWYQQGPGQDPQFLISFYEKMQSDKGSIPDRFSAQQFSDYHSELNMSSLELGDSALYFCASSMDRDEQYFGPGTRLTVT.

The V call is TRBV29-1, the J call TRBJ2-7; D might be TRBD2 (6 bases). The length of the CDR3 is 13 residues. Germline V gene data show CDR1 as SQVTM and CDR2 as ANQGSEA. Trimming removed 4 bases from V and 2 bases from J, with 12 bases in between. CDR3 nucleotide sequence: TGCAGCGTTGTTAAGGGACTGCCCTACGAGCAGTACTTC. It translates to CSVVKGLPYEQYF.

There are a few counts of this clone. The J gene is TRBJ1-2, the V gene TRBV28; D remains ambiguous. This CDR3 has 15 residues. Trimming pared 7 bases from V and 1 base from J, leaving 16 bases between. Germline V gene data show CDR1 as MDHEN and CDR2 as SYDVKM. The CDR3 region is CASIPLNGINYGYTF. CDR3 in DNA: TGTGCCAGCATCCCATTAAACGGGATTAACTATGGCTACACCTTC.

The chain is built from TRBV5-6 and TRBJ2-5; 10 nucleotides align to TRBD2. The V segment lost 3 bases and the J segment 3 bases; nucleotides outside the gene matches: 2. Germline V gene sequence: CDR1 SGHDT, CDR2 YYEEEE. This CDR3 has 14 amino acids. The CDR3 DNA is TGTGCCAGCAGCTACCTAGCGGGGGAAGAGACCCAGTACTTC. Amino acid sequence: CASSYLAGEETQYF. Together with reference TRBV5-6 and TRBJ2-5, the CDR3 gives the full variable domain: DAGVTQSPTHLIKTRGQQVTLRCSPKSGHDTVSWYQQALGQGPQFIFQYYEEEERQRGNFPDRFSGHQFPNYSSELNVNALLLGDSALYLCASSYLAGEETQYFGPGTRLLVL.

CDR3 DNA: TGTGCCAGTAGTATGATGGGGCAGGCTAATCAGCCCCAGCATTTT. This codes for CASSMMGQANQPQHF. This chain joins TRBV19 and TRBJ1-5; tentative D call: TRBD1 (5 bases). CDR3 size: 15 residues. V shed 3 bases and J shed 4 bases, with 13 bases lying between them. CDR1 and CDR2 from the germline V gene are LNHDA and SQIVND (reference sequence).

The chain carries TRBV9 and TRBJ2-7; D is perhaps TRBD2 (5 bases). CDR1 and CDR2 (germline): SGDLS, YYNGEE. The CDR3 extends over 15 amino acids. Between the trimmed V and J ends, which lost 0 bases and 3 bases, there was a span of 13 bases. The CDR3 sequence is CASSVAASSYYEQYF. The CDR3 DNA is TGTGCCAGCAGCGTAGCCGCTAGCAGTTACTACGAGCAGTACTTC.

V is TRBV6-1 and J is TRBJ1-4; 7 bases are shared with TRBD1. This CDR3 is built from 14 residues. The J segment lost 7 bases and the V segment lost 4 bases, leaving 6 bases of the junction unmatched. Per germline, CDR1 MNHNS and CDR2 SASEGT. The CDR3 DNA sequence: TGTGCCAGCAGTGCACAGGGGTTTTTTGAAAAACTGTTTTTT. Its translation is CASSAQGFFEKLFF.

The chain has TRBV7-3 and TRBJ2-2, with D possibly being TRBD2 (6 bases). V lost 5 bases to trimming and J lost 7 bases, with 23 bases between them. CDR3 length: 17 residues. Looked up from germline, CDR1 is SGHTA and CDR2 is FQGTGA. This CDR3 is CASSPRRGSSFGGELFF. The CDR3, as DNA: TGTGCCAGCAGCCCCCGGCGGGGATCGTCGTTTGGCGGGGAGCTGTTTTTT.

The CDR3 DNA follows: TGTGCCAGCAGTAACAGGGATTTCAACACTGAAGCTTTCTTT. Amino acids: CASSNRDFNTEAFF. The J gene is TRBJ1-1, the V gene TRBV6-5; perhaps TRBD1 as D (6 bases). Trimming shortened V by 5 bases and J by 2 bases, and 12 bases separated the two germline ends. CDR1 and CDR2 (germline): MNHEY, SVGAGI. CDR3 length: 14 amino acids.

The chain combines TRBV4-3 with TRBJ2-1, with TRBD2 matching over 16 bases. Germline loops: CDR1 LGHNA, CDR2 YSLEER. This CDR3 has 21 amino acids. V trimming: 0 bases; J trimming: 5 bases; junction bases outside the gene matches: 13. The DNA of the CDR3 is TGCGCCAGCAGCCAAGATTTGGACAGGGGACTAGCGGGGGGGCTGGACAATGAGCAGTTCTTC. Translating it yields CASSQDLDRGLAGGLDNEQFF.

The rearrangement joins TRBV14 to TRBJ2-7; TRBD2 matches at 7 bases. V lost 5 bases, J lost 1 base, and 8 bases stayed unmatched. Germline CDR1 is SGHDN and CDR2 is FVKESK. The CDR3 sequence is 15 residues long. The DNA of the CDR3 is TGTGCCAGCAGCGGTCGGGGGGTAGGGTCCTACGAGCAGTACTTC. Its translation is CASSGRGVGSYEQYF.

The chain recombines TRBV2 with TRBJ1-6; 11 bases are a match to TRBD1. This CDR3 has 14 residues. The V gene's germline CDR1 is SNHLY and CDR2 FYNNEI. Trimming took 6 bases from V and 12 from J; bases not matched to a gene: 7. CDR3 coding DNA: TGTGCCAGCAGGCCGGGACAGGGGGTGCTACCCCTCCACTTT. This gives the protein CASRPGQGVLPLHF.

The genes are TRBV5-1 and TRBJ1-1; 12 positions agree with TRBD1. Per germline, CDR1 SGHRS and CDR2 YFSETQ. J lost 4 bases, V lost 3 bases, and 13 bases had no gene match. The CDR3 runs to 18 residues. CDR3 protein: CASSSNSGTGGASTEAFF. DNA for the CDR3: TGCGCCAGCAGCTCAAATTCCGGGACAGGGGGCGCGAGCACTGAAGCTTTCTTT.

The chain joins TRBV10-1 to TRBJ1-2; no reliable D call. CDR3 length: 13 amino acids. V gave up 2 bases and J gave up 8 bases, with 12 bases separating them. CDR1 is WNHNN and CDR2 is SYGVQD in the germline V gene (reference sequence). The CDR3: CASSERRRGGYTF. As DNA, the CDR3 is TGCGCCAGCAGTGAGCGTAGGAGAGGAGGCTACACCTTC.

The chain is built from TRBV7-8 and TRBJ1-4, with D possibly matching TRBD1 (5 bases). V was trimmed by 4 bases and J by 6 bases, leaving 12 bases between them. The germline CDR1 and CDR2 sequences are SGHVS and FQNEAQ. The CDR3 runs to 14 residues. The CDR3 reads CASSYAGMDEKLFF. CDR3 nucleotide sequence: TGTGCCAGCAGCTACGCAGGGATGGATGAAAAACTGTTTTTT. Supplemented by reference TRBV7-8 and TRBJ1-4, the full variable domain reads GAGVSQSPRYKVAKRGQDVALRCDPISGHVSLFWYQQALGQGPEFLTYFQNEAQLDKSGLPSDRFFAERPEGSVSTLKIQRTQQEDSAVYLCASSYAGMDEKLFFGSGTQLSVL.

This chain joins TRBV7-9 and TRBJ2-5; 7 nucleotides agree with TRBD2. V was clipped by 5 bases and J by 1 base; unmatched bases: 7. Germline assignment: CDR1 SEHNR and CDR2 FQNEAQ (reference sequence). This CDR3 spans 15 amino acids. The CDR3 DNA is TGTGCCAGCAGCCTCGGGACTACCTCCCAAGAGACCCAGTACTTC. Encoded protein: CASSLGTTSQETQYF.

This chain connects TRBV4-1 to TRBJ1-3; D ambiguous. Germline CDR1 and CDR2: MGHRA and YSYEKL. This CDR3 has 17 residues. V was cut by 0 bases and J by 0 bases, with 12 bases left in between. The CDR3, as DNA: TGCGCCAGCAGCCAAGATCCGGGGAAACCCTCTGGAAACACCATATATTTT. It specifies CASSQDPGKPSGNTIYF.

The rearrangement joins TRBV7-9 to TRBJ2-7, with 9 positions matching TRBD1. Germline V gene lookup returns CDR1 SEHNR and CDR2 FQNEAQ (reference sequence). Unmatched junction bases numbered 8, after V lost 4 bases and J lost 1 base. The CDR3 is 16 residues long. The CDR3 reads CASSSNPGQGSYEQYF. The CDR3 coding sequence is TGTGCCAGCAGCTCAAATCCGGGACAGGGTTCCTACGAGCAGTACTTC.

This clone turned up a few times. The chain combines TRBV6-6 with TRBJ2-7; 8 nucleotides line up with TRBD2. V lost 2 bases to trimming and J lost 6 bases; unmatched junction nucleotides: 6. Germline V gene data show CDR1 as MNHNY and CDR2 as SVGAGI (reference sequence). The CDR3 has 14 residues. CDR3 sequence: CASSYPGGGGEQYF. The CDR3 DNA is TGTGCCAGCAGTTACCCGGGAGGGGGGGGCGAGCAGTACTTC.

V is TRBV9 and J is TRBJ2-5, with TRBD2 matching 11 bases. CDR1 and CDR2 (germline): SGDLS, YYNGEE. This CDR3 is 17 amino acids long. The V and J ends lost 0 bases and 4 bases, in that order; junction bases with no gene match: 8. The CDR3 sequence is CASSVGVAGGPIETQYF. The DNA of the CDR3 is TGTGCCAGCAGCGTAGGGGTAGCGGGGGGGCCGATAGAGACCCAGTACTTC.